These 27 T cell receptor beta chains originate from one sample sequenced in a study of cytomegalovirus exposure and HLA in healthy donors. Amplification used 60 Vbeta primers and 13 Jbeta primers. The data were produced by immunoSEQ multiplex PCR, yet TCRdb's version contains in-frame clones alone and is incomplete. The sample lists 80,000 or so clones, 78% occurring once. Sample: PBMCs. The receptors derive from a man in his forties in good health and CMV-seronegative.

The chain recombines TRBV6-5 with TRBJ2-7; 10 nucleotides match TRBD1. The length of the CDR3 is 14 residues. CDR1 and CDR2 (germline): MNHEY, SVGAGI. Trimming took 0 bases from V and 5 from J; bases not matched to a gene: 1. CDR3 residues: CASSYSGQGNEQYF. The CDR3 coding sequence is TGTGCCAGCAGTTACTCGGGACAGGGGAACGAGCAGTACTTC.

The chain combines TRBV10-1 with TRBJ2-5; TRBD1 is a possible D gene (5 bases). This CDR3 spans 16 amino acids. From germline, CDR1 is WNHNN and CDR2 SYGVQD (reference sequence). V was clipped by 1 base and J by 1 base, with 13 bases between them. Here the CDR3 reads CASSEWGRSSQETQYF. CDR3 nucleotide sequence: TGCGCCAGCAGTGAGTGGGGCAGGTCTTCCCAAGAGACCCAGTACTTC.

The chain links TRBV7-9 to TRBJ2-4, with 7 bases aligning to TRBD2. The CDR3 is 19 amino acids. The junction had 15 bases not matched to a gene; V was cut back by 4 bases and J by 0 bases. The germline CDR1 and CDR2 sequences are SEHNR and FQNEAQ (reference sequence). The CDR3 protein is CASSSRGVLSAIAKNIQYF. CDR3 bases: TGTGCCAGCAGCTCCCGGGGGGTTCTCTCTGCTATAGCCAAAAACATTCAGTACTTC. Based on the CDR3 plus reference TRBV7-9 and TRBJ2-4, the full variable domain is DTGVSQNPRHKITKRGQNVTFRCDPISEHNRLYWYRQTLGQGPEFLTYFQNEAQLEKSRLLSDRFSAERPKGSFSTLEIQRTEQGDSAMYLCASSSRGVLSAIAKNIQYFGAGTRLSVL.

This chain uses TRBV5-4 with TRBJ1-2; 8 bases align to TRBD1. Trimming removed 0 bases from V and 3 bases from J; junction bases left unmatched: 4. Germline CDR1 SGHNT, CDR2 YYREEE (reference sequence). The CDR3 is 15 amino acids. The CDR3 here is CASSLGTGLYYGYTF. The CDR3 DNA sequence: TGTGCCAGCAGCTTGGGGACAGGGCTTTACTATGGCTACACCTTC. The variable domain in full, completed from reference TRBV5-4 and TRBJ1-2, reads ETGVTQSPTHLIKTRGQQVTLRCSSQSGHNTVSWYQQALGQGPQFIFQYYREEENGRGNFPPRFSGLQFPNYSSELNVNALELDDSALYLCASSLGTGLYYGYTFGSGTRLTVV.

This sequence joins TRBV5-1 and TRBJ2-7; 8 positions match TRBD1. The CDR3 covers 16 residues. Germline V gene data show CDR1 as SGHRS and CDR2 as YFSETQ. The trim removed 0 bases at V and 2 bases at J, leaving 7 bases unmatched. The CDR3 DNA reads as TGCGCCAGCAGCTTGGCCCTGGTGACAGGGGCCTACGAGCAGTACTTC. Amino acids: CASSLALVTGAYEQYF.

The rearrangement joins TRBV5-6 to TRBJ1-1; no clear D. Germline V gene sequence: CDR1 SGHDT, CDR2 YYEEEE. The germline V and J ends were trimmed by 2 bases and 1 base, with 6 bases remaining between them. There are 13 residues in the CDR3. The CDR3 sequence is CASSFTANTEAFF. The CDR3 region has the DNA TGTGCCAGCAGCTTTACAGCGAACACTGAAGCTTTCTTT.

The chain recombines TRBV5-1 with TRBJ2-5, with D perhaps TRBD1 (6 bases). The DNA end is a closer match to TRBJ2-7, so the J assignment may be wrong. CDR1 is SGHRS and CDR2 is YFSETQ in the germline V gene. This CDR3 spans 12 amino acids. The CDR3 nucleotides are TGCGCCAGCAGCCCGGACAGAAACGAGCAGTACTTC. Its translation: CASSPDRNEQYF.

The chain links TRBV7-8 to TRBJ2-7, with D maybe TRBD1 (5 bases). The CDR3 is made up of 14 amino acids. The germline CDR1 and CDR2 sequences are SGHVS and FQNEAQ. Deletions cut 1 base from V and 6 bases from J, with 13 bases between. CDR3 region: CASSLGSQGGEQYF. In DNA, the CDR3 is TGTGCCAGCAGCTTAGGGTCCCAGGGCGGCGAGCAGTACTTC.

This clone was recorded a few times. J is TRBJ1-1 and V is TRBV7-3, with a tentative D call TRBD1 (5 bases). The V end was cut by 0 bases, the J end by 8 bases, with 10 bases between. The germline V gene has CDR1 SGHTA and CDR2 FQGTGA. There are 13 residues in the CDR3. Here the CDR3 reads CASSLTGTSEAFF. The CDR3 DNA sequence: TGTGCCAGCAGCTTAACAGGGACTAGCGAAGCTTTCTTT.

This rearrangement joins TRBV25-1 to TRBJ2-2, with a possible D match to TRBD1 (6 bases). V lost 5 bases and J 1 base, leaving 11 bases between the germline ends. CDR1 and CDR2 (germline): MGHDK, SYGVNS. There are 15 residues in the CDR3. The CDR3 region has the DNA TGTGCCAGCAGTAAAACCAGGGGGAACACCGGGGAGCTGTTTTTT. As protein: CASSKTRGNTGELFF.

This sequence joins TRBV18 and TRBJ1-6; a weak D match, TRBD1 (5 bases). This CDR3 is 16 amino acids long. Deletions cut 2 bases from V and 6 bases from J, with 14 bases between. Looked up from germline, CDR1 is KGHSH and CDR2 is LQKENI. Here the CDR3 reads CASSPYTGQVNSPLHF. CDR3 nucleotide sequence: TGTGCCAGCTCACCATATACAGGACAAGTTAATTCACCCCTCCACTTT.

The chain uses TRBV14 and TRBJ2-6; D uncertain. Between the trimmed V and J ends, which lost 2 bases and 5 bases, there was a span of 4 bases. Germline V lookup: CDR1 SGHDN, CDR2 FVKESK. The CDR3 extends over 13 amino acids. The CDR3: CASSQLRANVLTF. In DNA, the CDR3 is TGTGCCAGCAGCCAACTACGGGCCAACGTCCTGACTTTC.

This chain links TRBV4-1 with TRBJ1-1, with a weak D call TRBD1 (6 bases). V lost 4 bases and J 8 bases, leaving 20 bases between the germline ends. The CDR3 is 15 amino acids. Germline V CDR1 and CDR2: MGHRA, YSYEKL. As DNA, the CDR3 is TGCGCCAGCAGCCGATCAGGGGCGATGGTTGGCGAAGCTTTCTTT. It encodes CASSRSGAMVGEAFF.

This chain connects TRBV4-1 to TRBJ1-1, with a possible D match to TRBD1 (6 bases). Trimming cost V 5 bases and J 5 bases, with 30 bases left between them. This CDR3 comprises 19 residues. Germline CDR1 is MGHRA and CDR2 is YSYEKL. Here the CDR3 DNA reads TGCGCCAGCAGCATCAGATCAAGGCACGGGGGGGGCGCATTGACTGAAGCTTTCTTT. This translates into CASSIRSRHGGGALTEAFF.

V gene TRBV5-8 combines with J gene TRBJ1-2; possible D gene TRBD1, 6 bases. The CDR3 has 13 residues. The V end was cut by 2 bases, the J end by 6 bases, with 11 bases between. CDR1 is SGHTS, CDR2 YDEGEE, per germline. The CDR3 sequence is CASSFRGGNGYTF. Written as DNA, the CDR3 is TGTGCCAGCAGCTTCAGGGGTGGAAATGGCTACACCTTC.

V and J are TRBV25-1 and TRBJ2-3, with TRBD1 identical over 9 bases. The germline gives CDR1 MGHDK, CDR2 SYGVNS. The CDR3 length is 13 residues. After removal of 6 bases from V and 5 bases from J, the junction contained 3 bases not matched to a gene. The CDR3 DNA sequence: TGTGCCAGCAGACAGGGGGCGAAAGATACGCAGTATTTT. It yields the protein CASRQGAKDTQYF.

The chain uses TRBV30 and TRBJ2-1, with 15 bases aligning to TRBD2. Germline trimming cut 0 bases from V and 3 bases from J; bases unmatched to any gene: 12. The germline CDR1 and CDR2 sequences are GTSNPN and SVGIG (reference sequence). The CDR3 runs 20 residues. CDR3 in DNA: TGTGCCTGGAGTGTACGGATGGGGACTAGCGGGGGGATACGCTACAATGAGCAGTTCTTC. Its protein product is CAWSVRMGTSGGIRYNEQFF. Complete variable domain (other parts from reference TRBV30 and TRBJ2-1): SQTIHQWPATLVQPVGSPLSLECTVEGTSNPNLYWYRQAAGRGLQLLFYSVGIGQISSEVPQNLSASRPQDRQFILSSKKLLLSDSGFYLCAWSVRMGTSGGIRYNEQFFGPGTRLTVL.

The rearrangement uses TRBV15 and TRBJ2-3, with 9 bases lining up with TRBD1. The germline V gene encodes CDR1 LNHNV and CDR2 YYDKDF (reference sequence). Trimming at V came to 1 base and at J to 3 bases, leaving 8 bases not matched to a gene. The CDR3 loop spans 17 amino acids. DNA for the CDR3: TGTGCCACCAGCAGAGGAACTAGGACAGGGGAAACAGATACGCAGTATTTT. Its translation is CATSRGTRTGETDTQYF.

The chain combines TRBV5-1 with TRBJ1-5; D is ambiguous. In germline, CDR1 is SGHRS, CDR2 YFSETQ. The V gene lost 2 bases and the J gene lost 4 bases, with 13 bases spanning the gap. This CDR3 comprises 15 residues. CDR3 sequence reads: CASSLVGGPNQPQHF. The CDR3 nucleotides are TGCGCCAGCAGCTTAGTAGGAGGGCCTAATCAGCCCCAGCATTTT.

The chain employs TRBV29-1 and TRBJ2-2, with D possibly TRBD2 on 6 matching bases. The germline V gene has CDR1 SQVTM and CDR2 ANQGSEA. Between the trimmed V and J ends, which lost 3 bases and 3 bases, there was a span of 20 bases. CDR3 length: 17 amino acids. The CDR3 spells CSVEAVNRGGDTGELFF. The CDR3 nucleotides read TGCAGCGTTGAGGCGGTTAATAGGGGAGGAGACACCGGGGAGCTGTTTTTT.

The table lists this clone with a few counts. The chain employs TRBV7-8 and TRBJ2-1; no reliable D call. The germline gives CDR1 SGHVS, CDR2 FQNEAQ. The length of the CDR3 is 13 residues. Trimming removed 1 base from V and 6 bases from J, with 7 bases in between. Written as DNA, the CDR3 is TGTGCCAGCAGCTTAGATCGTATCAATGAGCAGTTCTTC. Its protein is CASSLDRINEQFF.

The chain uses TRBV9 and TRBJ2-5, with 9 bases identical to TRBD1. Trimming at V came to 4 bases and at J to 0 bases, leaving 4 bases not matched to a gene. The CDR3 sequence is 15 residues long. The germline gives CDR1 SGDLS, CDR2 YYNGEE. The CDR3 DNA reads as TGTGCCAGCAGCTGGGGGACAGGGCACCAAGAGACCCAGTACTTC. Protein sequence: CASSWGTGHQETQYF.

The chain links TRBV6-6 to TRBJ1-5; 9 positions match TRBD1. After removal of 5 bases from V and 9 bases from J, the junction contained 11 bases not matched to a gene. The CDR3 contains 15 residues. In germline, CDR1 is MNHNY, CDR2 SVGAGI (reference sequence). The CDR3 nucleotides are TGTGCCAGCAGTGCGACAGGGGGAGAGGTTTGGCCCCAGCATTTT. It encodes CASSATGGEVWPQHF.

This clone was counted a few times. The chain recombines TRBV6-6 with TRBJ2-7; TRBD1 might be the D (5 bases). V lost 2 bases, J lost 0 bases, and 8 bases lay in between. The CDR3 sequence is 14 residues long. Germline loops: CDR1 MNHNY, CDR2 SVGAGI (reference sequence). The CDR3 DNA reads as TGTGCCAGCAGTTACGACAGTAGCTCCTACGAGCAGTACTTC. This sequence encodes CASSYDSSSYEQYF.

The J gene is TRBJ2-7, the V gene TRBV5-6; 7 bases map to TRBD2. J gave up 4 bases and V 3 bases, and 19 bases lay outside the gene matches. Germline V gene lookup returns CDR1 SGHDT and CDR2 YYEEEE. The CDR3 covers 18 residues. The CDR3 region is CASSSLGGDGSGGYEQYF. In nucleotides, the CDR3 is TGTGCCAGCAGCTCTCTGGGAGGGGATGGGAGTGGAGGTTACGAGCAGTACTTC.

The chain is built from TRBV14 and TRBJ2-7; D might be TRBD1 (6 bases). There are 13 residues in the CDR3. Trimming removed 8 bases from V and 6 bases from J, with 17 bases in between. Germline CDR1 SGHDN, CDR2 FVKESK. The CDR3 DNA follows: TGTGCCAGCTCCGAGGACAGTCTTGGCGAGCAGTACTTC. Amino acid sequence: CASSEDSLGEQYF.

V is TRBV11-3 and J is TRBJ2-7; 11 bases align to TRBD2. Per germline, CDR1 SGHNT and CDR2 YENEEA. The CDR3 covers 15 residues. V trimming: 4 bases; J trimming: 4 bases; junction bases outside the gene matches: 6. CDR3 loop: CASSSPSGGTYEQYF. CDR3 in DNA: TGTGCCAGCAGCTCACCTAGCGGGGGGACGTACGAGCAGTACTTC.